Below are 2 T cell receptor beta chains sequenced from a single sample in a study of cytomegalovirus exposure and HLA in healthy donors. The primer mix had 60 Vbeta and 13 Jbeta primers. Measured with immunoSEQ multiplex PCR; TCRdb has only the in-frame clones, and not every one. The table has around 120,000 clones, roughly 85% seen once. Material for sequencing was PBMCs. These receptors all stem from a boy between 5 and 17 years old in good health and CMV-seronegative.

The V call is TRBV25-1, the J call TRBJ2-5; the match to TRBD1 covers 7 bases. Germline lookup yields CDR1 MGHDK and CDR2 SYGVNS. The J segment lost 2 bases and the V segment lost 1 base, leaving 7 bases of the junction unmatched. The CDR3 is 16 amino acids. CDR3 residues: CASSESKTGQQETQYF. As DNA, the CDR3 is TGTGCCAGCAGTGAATCAAAGACAGGGCAACAAGAGACCCAGTACTTC.

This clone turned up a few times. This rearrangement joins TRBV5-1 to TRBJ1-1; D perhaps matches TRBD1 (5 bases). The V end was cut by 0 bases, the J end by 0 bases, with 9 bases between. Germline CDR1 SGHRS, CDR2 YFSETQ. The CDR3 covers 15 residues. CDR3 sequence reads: CASSLASGLNTEAFF. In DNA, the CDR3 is TGCGCCAGCAGCTTGGCCTCAGGGTTGAACACTGAAGCTTTCTTT.